Listed here are 3 T cell receptor beta chains from one sample, sequenced in a study of CD4 T cells in relation to SARS-CoV-2 and coronaviruses. CD4+ T cells from unexposed donors were obtained before the COVID-19 pandemic (2011-2018). Isolation of CD4+ T cells took place after about 9 days in culture. These receptors lack a known antigen. This table comes from immunoSEQ multiplex PCR, and its TCRdb copy is limited to in-frame clones, with some not included. Found here are tens of thousands of clones, roughly 70% of them singletons; the top ten hold 10% to 15%. Sequences were obtained from CD4+ T cells from PBMCs, cultured in vitro. These receptors were obtained from a human donor in good health.

The chain has TRBV21-1 and TRBJ1-2; TRBD1, the table's D call, was not compared with the DNA. TRBV21-1 is recorded as a pseudogene. The CDR3 spans 15 residues. The CDR3 here is CASSSRDRDHYGYTF. DNA for the CDR3: TGTGCCAGCAGCTCTCGGGACAGGGATCACTATGGCTACACCTTC.

The V gene is TRBV6-5, the J gene TRBJ2-7; no firm D call. The CDR3 is 11 amino acids. Trimming cost V 7 bases and J 2 bases, with 6 bases left between them. Germline assignment: CDR1 MNHEY and CDR2 SVGAGI. CDR3 bases: TGTGCCAGCACCGGAGCCTACGAGCAGTACTTC. Residues: CASTGAYEQYF.

The chain combines TRBV14 with TRBJ1-4; D is uncertain. V lost 0 bases and J 0 bases, leaving 8 bases between the germline ends. Germline lookup yields CDR1 SGHDN and CDR2 FVKESK. The CDR3 sequence is 16 residues long. Here the CDR3 reads CASSQELRATNEKLFF. For the CDR3, the DNA is TGTGCCAGCAGCCAAGAGTTACGAGCAACTAATGAAAAACTGTTTTTT.